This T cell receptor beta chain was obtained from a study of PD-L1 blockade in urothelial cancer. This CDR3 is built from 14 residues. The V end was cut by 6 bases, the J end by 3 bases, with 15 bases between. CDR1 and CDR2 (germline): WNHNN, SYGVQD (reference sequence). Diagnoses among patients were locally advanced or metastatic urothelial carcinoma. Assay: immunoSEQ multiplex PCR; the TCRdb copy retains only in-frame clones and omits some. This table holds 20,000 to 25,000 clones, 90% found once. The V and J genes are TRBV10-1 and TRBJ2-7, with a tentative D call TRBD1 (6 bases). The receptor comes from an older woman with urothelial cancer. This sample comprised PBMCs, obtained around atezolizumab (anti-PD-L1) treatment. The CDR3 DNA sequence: TGCGCCAGCAGCCGCGCCCCGACAGGCTACGAGCAGTACTTC. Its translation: CASSRAPTGYEQYF.